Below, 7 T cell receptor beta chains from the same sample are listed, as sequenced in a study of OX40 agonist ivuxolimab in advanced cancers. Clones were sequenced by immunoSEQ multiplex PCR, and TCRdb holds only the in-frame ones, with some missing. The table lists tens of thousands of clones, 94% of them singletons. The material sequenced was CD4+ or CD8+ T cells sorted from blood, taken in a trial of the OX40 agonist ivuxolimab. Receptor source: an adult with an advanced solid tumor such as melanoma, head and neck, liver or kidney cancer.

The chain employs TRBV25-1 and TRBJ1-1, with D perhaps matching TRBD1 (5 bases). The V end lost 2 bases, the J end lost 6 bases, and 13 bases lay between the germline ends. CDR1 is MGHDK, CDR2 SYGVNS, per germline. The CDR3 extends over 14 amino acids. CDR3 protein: CASSEVGRAAEAFF. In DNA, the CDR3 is TGTGCCAGCAGTGAAGTCGGCAGGGCGGCTGAAGCTTTCTTT.

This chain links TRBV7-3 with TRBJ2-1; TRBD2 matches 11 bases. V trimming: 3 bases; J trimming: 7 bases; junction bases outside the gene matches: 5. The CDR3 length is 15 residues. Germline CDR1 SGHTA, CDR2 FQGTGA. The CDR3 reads CASSFGTSGSNEQFF. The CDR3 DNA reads TGTGCCAGCAGCTTCGGCACTAGCGGGAGTAATGAGCAGTTCTTC.

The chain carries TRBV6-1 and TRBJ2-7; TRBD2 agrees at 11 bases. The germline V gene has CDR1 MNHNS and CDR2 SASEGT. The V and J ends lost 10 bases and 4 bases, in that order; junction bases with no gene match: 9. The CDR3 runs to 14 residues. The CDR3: CAIALAGGVYEQYF. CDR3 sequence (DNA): TGTGCCATCGCCCTAGCGGGAGGTGTATACGAGCAGTACTTC.

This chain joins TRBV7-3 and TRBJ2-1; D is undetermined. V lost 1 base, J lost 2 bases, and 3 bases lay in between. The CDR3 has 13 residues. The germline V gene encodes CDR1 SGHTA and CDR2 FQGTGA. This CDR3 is CASSLKAYNEQFF. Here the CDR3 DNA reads TGTGCCAGCAGCTTAAAGGCCTACAATGAGCAGTTCTTC.

CDR3 nucleotides: TGTGCCAGCAGCCAAAAAAATGAGCAGTTCTTC. This translates into CASSQKNEQFF. The V call is TRBV6-5, the J call TRBJ2-1; D unresolved. Germline V gene data show CDR1 as MNHEY and CDR2 as SVGAGI. This CDR3 contains 11 residues. Between the trimmed V and J ends, which lost 6 bases and 7 bases, there was a span of 7 bases.

CDR3 region: CAWSPRSPYEQYF. The CDR3 bases are TGTGCCTGGAGTCCCAGGTCCCCCTACGAGCAGTACTTC. The chain has TRBV30 and TRBJ2-7; D gene uncertain. V lost 2 bases, J lost 2 bases, and 10 bases lay in between. The CDR3 is made up of 13 amino acids. The germline V gene has CDR1 GTSNPN and CDR2 SVGIG (reference sequence).

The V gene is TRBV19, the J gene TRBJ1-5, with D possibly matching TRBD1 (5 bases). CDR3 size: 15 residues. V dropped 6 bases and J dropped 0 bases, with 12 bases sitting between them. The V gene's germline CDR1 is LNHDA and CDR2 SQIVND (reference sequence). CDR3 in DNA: TGTGCCAGTAGGGACACCCCCTATAGCAATCAGCCCCAGCATTTT. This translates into CASRDTPYSNQPQHF.